This T cell receptor beta chain was recorded in a study of cytomegalovirus exposure and HLA in healthy donors. Both 60 Vbeta primers and 13 Jbeta primers went into the PCR. Produced via immunoSEQ multiplex PCR; TCRdb's table is partial and in-frame only. The sample contains approximately 130,000 clones, about 69% of which appear only once. General study points: Most subjects' HLA-A and HLA-B alleles were reportedly predicted from TCR beta sequences. Researchers reported in a later analysis that common viral pathogens appeared linked to several top clusters. Trimming of TCR beta V- and J-genes showed a link, identified in a later analysis, to a missense DCLRE1C variant.

CDR1 and CDR2 (germline): SQVTM, ANQGSEA. V lost 4 bases to trimming and J lost 1 base, with 16 bases between them. The CDR3 extends over 15 amino acids. As for this clone: Its cognate antigen is unknown.

The source is a man between 25 and 39 years old in good health and CMV-seronegative. The rearrangement uses TRBV29-1 and TRBJ1-1; TRBD1 might be the D (5 bases). Sequences were obtained from PBMCs. Here the CDR3 DNA reads TGCAGCGTTGTTTTTTCCGACAGCAAGAACACTGAAGCTTTCTTT. Translated, it gives CSVVFSDSKNTEAFF.